This T cell receptor beta chain was identified during a study of technical replicates of blood from a few donors. TCRdb keeps only in-frame clones here, not all; method: immunoSEQ multiplex PCR. In the table there are some 80,000 clones, approximately 96% of which are singletons. With 5 bases clipped from V and 6 bases from J, the junction kept 6 bases outside the gene matches. CDR1 MDHEN and CDR2 SYDVKM come from the germline V gene. CDR3 length: 15 residues. The source of this sequence is a human donor in good health. The material sequenced was T cells isolated from PBMCs. The chain has TRBV28 and TRBJ2-1; 11 bases align to TRBD2. DNA for the CDR3: TGTGCCAGCAGTCCACTAGCGGGAGATCTCAATGAGCAGTTCTTC. Protein product: CASSPLAGDLNEQFF.